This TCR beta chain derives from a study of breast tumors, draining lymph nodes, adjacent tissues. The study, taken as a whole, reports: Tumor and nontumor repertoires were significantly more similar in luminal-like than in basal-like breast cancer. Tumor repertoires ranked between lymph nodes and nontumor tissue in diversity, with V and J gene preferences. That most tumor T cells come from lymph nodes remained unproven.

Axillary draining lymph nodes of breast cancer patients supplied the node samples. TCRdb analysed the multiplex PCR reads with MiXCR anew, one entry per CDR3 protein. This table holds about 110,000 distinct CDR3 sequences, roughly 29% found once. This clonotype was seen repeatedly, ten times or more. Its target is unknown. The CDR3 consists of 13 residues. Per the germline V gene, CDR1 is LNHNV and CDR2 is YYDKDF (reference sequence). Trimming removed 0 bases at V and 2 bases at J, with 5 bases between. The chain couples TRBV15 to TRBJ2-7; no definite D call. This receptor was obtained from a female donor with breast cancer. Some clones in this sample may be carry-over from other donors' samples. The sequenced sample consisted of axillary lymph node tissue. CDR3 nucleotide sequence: TGTGCCACCAGCAGAGATGGAGCCTACGAGCAGTACTTC. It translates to CATSRDGAYEQYF.